This TCR beta chain is drawn from a study of T cells in Graves' hyperthyroidism and ophthalmopathy. V was cut by 1 base and J by 3 bases, with 6 bases left in between. Germline CDR1 MGHRA, CDR2 YSYEKL. This CDR3 has 13 residues. Amplification of TCR beta CDR3 regions used RNA as the template. A first-round RT-PCR of the TCR CDR3 used the HTBI primer set. TCRdb reprocessed the multiplex PCR reads with MiXCR, giving one entry per CDR3 protein. The table lists around 300,000 distinct CDR3 sequences, roughly 19% of them singletons, with less than 45% in the top ten. This sequence originates from a man aged 45-65 years with Graves' ophthalmopathy. The sequenced material came from blood. The rearrangement uses TRBV4-1 and TRBJ2-5, with D possibly being TRBD1 (5 bases). DNA of the CDR3: TGCGCCAGCAGCCAAGGACAGAAAGAGACCCAGTACTTC. This sequence encodes CASSQGQKETQYF.